The 29 T cell receptor beta chains listed next were all sequenced from one sample in a study of T-cell reconstitution after alpha-beta-depleted transplantation in children (dated by TCRdb to 2016 to 2017). To prepare the library, PCR was applied. Instrument on record: Illumina HiSeq 2500. To normalize quantification of the TCRbeta repertoire, the TCR libraries were built with molecular barcoding that relied on unique molecular identifiers. Using fastp trimming at Q25 and MiXCR clonotype assembly, TCRdb reanalyzed the public sequencing data and kept in-frame beta chains. When rows share a CDR3 protein, they turn into one entry using the most common DNA and genes. In all, the sample holds around 370,000 distinct CDR3 sequences, and over 9% of those were seen once. The ten largest account for 2% to 3% of the sample. The sample here was PBMCs from the stem cell graft donor, taken from the stem cell graft. The receptors stem from a human donor who donated a stem cell graft to a child with acute lymphoblastic leukemia.

In this sample, this clonotype turned up many times. The chain couples TRBV27 to TRBJ1-1; D is ambiguous. From germline, CDR1 is MNHEY and CDR2 SMNVEV (reference sequence). This CDR3 has 17 amino acids. V was clipped by 3 bases and J by 0 bases, with 17 bases between them. CDR3 DNA: TGTGCCAGCAGTTTTGGAGGCCGGGATCCCTTGAACACTGAAGCTTTCTTT. Residues: CASSFGGRDPLNTEAFF.

This clonotype was seen a handful of times. V usage is TRBV20-1 and J usage is TRBJ2-7; 10 nucleotides align to TRBD2. CDR3 size: 16 residues. In germline, CDR1 is DFQATT, CDR2 SNEGSKA (reference sequence). Trimming cost V 2 bases and J 1 base; bases outside gene matches: 8. CDR3 sequence (DNA): TGCAGTGCTAGACGATACCTAGCGGGAGTATCCTACGAGCAGTACTTC. Its translation: CSARRYLAGVSYEQYF.

This clonotype occurred many times. This rearrangement joins TRBV5-1 to TRBJ2-7; D gene unclear. CDR3 size: 12 residues. Germline V gives CDR1 SGHRS, CDR2 YFSETQ. With 1 base removed from V and 0 bases from J, the gap between germline ends came to 2 bases. The CDR3 protein is CASSLFSYEQYF. In DNA form, the CDR3 reads TGCGCCAGCAGCTTGTTCTCCTACGAGCAGTACTTC.

This clonotype was seen repeatedly, ten times or more. The V gene is TRBV7-2, the J gene TRBJ2-7; D is ambiguous. Germline lookup yields CDR1 SGHTA and CDR2 FQGNSA. This CDR3 contains 15 residues. Trimming cost V 1 base and J 5 bases, with 15 bases left between them. CDR3 amino acids: CASSLDPAPENEQYF. Written as DNA, the CDR3 is TGTGCCAGCAGCTTAGATCCAGCCCCAGAGAACGAGCAGTACTTC.

The V gene is TRBV10-3, the J gene TRBJ2-3; D remains ambiguous. The V and J ends lost 0 bases and 4 bases respectively, with 5 bases between them. The CDR3 is 13 residues long. Germline CDR1 reads ENHRY; CDR2 reads SYGVKD. The CDR3 nucleotides read TGTGCCATCAGTGAGTCGTCGGCAGATACGCAGTATTTT. It specifies CAISESSADTQYF.

The CDR3 region is CATSRAGNNQPQHF. The DNA of the CDR3 is TGTGCCACCAGCAGAGCGGGGAACAATCAGCCCCAGCATTTT. The chain uses TRBV15 and TRBJ1-5; D ambiguous. The germline V gene has CDR1 LNHNV and CDR2 YYDKDF (reference sequence). This CDR3 has 14 amino acids. Trimming stripped 1 base from V and 3 bases from J, with 7 bases between.

In its sample, this clonotype was seen a few times. CDR3 nucleotides: TGCAGTGCTCCAACCAGAGGGCCAACTAATGAAAAACTGTTTTTT. Protein: CSAPTRGPTNEKLFF. The genes are TRBV20-1 and TRBJ1-4, with D uncertain. Germline V lookup: CDR1 DFQATT, CDR2 SNEGSKA (reference sequence). The V end lost 5 bases, the J end lost 0 bases, and 13 bases lay between the germline ends. This CDR3 is 15 amino acids long.

For the CDR3, the DNA is TGCAGTGCTAGGAGACTAGCGGGAGCCAACTCCTACGAGCAGTACTTC. Amino acids: CSARRLAGANSYEQYF. The chain joins TRBV20-1 to TRBJ2-7; 12 bases fit TRBD2. V gave up 3 bases and J gave up 0 bases; unmatched junction bases: 6. CDR1 is DFQATT and CDR2 is SNEGSKA in the germline V gene (reference sequence). This CDR3 has 16 amino acids.

There are a few counts of this clonotype. The rearrangement joins TRBV20-1 to TRBJ2-1; 10 nucleotides align to TRBD2. The CDR3 spans 14 residues. With 6 bases clipped from V and 2 bases from J, the junction kept 4 bases outside the gene matches. The germline gives CDR1 DFQATT, CDR2 SNEGSKA (reference sequence). CDR3 sequence: CSAPLAGAYNEQFF. Written as DNA, the CDR3 is TGCAGTGCACCTCTAGCGGGAGCCTACAATGAGCAGTTCTTC.

V usage is TRBV5-1 and J usage is TRBJ1-1; D is ambiguous. Trimming left V 0 bases short and J 1 base short, with 7 bases between. Germline V CDR1 and CDR2: SGHRS, YFSETQ. This CDR3 region has 14 residues. The CDR3 coding sequence is TGCGCCAGCAGCTTGGATTTAGCGAACACTGAAGCTTTCTTT. Protein product: CASSLDLANTEAFF.

J is TRBJ2-1 and V is TRBV18; a possible D gene is TRBD2 (5 bases). CDR3 length equals 14 residues. Germline-derived CDR1 and CDR2 are KGHSH and LQKENI. V was trimmed by 3 bases and J by 1 base, leaving 7 bases between them. CDR3 residues: CASSPQRSYNEQFF. In DNA form, the CDR3 reads TGTGCCAGCTCACCGCAGCGGTCCTACAATGAGCAGTTCTTC.

The CDR3 DNA reads as TGTGCCAGCAGTGAATATGAGGGTAGCACAGATACGCAGTATTTT. Protein: CASSEYEGSTDTQYF. This chain joins TRBV25-1 and TRBJ2-3; tentative D call: TRBD2 (5 bases). Germline CDR1 is MGHDK and CDR2 is SYGVNS. This CDR3 is built from 15 residues. The V gene lost 0 bases and the J gene lost 0 bases, with 7 bases spanning the gap.

V usage is TRBV4-3 and J usage is TRBJ2-2; perhaps D is TRBD1 or TRBD2 (5 bases each). V lost 3 bases to trimming and J lost 5 bases, with 19 bases between them. The V gene's germline CDR1 is LGHNA and CDR2 YSLEER. This CDR3 has 17 residues. The CDR3 sequence: CASSHTAGLGATGELFF. The CDR3 DNA is TGCGCCAGCAGCCACACGGCAGGGTTGGGAGCAACCGGGGAGCTGTTTTTT.

This clonotype came up a few times. The chain joins TRBV18 to TRBJ2-1, with D hard to call. Trimming shortened V by 4 bases and J by 6 bases, and 7 bases separated the two germline ends. Germline CDR1 and CDR2: KGHSH and LQKENI. The CDR3 covers 12 residues. The CDR3 bases are TGTGCCAGCTCACTCCCGCCCAATGAGCAGTTCTTC. Its protein is CASSLPPNEQFF. Drawing the rest from reference TRBV18 and TRBJ2-1, the complete variable domain is NAGVMQNPRHLVRRRGQEARLRCSPMKGHSHVYWYRQLPEEGLKFMVYLQKENIIDESGMPKERFSAEFPKEGPSILRIQQVVRGDSAAYFCASSLPPNEQFFGPGTRLTVL.

The chain links TRBV5-1 to TRBJ2-5; D remains ambiguous. CDR3 size: 17 residues. CDR1 is SGHRS and CDR2 is YFSETQ in the germline V gene. V was pared by 0 bases and J by 3 bases, with 18 bases between. This chain's CDR3 is CASSLGSAVPSKETQYF. CDR3 nucleotides: TGCGCCAGCAGCTTGGGGAGTGCGGTCCCCTCAAAAGAGACCCAGTACTTC.

A few counts support this clonotype. The rearrangement links TRBV12-3 or TRBV12-4 to TRBJ1-1; 9 positions agree with TRBD1. J lost 5 bases, V lost 4 bases, and 8 bases had no gene match. This CDR3 has 15 residues. The CDR3 is CASSSPTGGLTEAFF. The CDR3 nucleotides are TGTGCCAGCAGTTCCCCGACAGGGGGATTAACTGAAGCTTTCTTT.

This clonotype came up a few times. The chain is built from TRBV7-2 and TRBJ2-1, with no clear D. Between the trimmed V and J ends, which lost 1 base and 6 bases, there was a span of 13 bases. CDR1 and CDR2 from the germline V gene are SGHTA and FQGNSA. The CDR3 is made up of 15 amino acids. The CDR3 nucleotides read TGTGCCAGCAGCTTAGATTCTAATCAGCTCAATGAGCAGTTCTTC. It is translated as CASSLDSNQLNEQFF.

The V call is TRBV27, the J call TRBJ1-4; D might be TRBD1 (5 bases). Looked up from germline, CDR1 is MNHEY and CDR2 is SMNVEV (reference sequence). There are 14 residues in the CDR3. Trimming cost V 5 bases and J 5 bases, with 12 bases left between them. The CDR3: CASSVQWGNEKLFF. In DNA form, the CDR3 reads TGTGCCAGCAGTGTACAGTGGGGGAATGAAAAACTGTTTTTT.

This clonotype was recorded only once. The gene calls are TRBV30 and TRBJ2-1; possibly TRBD1 for D (6 bases). CDR3 length equals 13 residues. Germline CDR1 and CDR2: GTSNPN and SVGIG (reference sequence). Trimming shortened V by 3 bases and J by 4 bases, and 10 bases separated the two germline ends. This chain's CDR3 is CAWSDRSYNEQFF. In DNA form, the CDR3 reads TGTGCCTGGAGCGACAGGTCTTACAATGAGCAGTTCTTC.

This clonotype was counted between two and nine times. The chain links TRBV11-1 to TRBJ2-6; 14 bases line up with TRBD2. With V trimmed by 5 bases and J by 5 bases, 8 bases remained unmatched. The CDR3 extends over 18 amino acids. Germline-derived CDR1 and CDR2 are SGHAT and FQDESV (reference sequence). The CDR3 coding sequence is TGTGCCAGCAGCCTTCGGACTAGCGGGAGGACTTGGGCCAACGTCCTGACTTTC. Translating it yields CASSLRTSGRTWANVLTF.

This clonotype was seen a handful of times. V gene TRBV29-1 combines with J gene TRBJ2-7; 10 bases line up with TRBD2. Germline V lookup: CDR1 SQVTM, CDR2 ANQGSEA. The length of the CDR3 is 18 residues. The V and J ends lost 0 bases and 2 bases, in that order; junction bases with no gene match: 13. The CDR3 loop reads CSVEEGRSGRLRPYEQYF. The DNA for the CDR3 is TGCAGCGTTGAAGAGGGCCGTAGCGGGAGGTTAAGGCCCTACGAGCAGTACTTC.

V and J are TRBV6-1 and TRBJ2-1, with D hard to call. The CDR3 covers 20 residues. V was pared by 1 base and J by 0 bases, with 22 bases between. Germline V gives CDR1 MNHNS, CDR2 SASEGT. The chain's CDR3 is CASSEVIGGPLLFSYNEQFF. Here the CDR3 DNA reads TGTGCCAGCAGTGAAGTCATAGGCGGACCGCTCTTATTCTCCTACAATGAGCAGTTCTTC.

This clonotype has just a few counts. The gene calls are TRBV6-1 and TRBJ1-1; D call uncertain. The germline V gene encodes CDR1 MNHNS and CDR2 SASEGT. V dropped 2 bases and J dropped 3 bases, with 10 bases sitting between them. This CDR3 has 14 amino acids. For the CDR3, the DNA is TGTGCCAGCAGTGAAAGGGTAAGGGACACTGAAGCTTTCTTT. The encoded protein is CASSERVRDTEAFF.

This clonotype came up a few times. The CDR3 nucleotides read TGTGCCAGCAGCCCGCCAGGCCCTAGGGGCACGGGTACGCAGTATTTT. It specifies CASSPPGPRGTGTQYF. The chain uses TRBV7-2 and TRBJ2-3; TRBD1 might be the D (5 bases). The CDR3 is 16 amino acids. The ends were cut back, 5 bases at V and 8 bases at J, with 23 bases in the middle. Germline V gene data show CDR1 as SGHTA and CDR2 as FQGNSA.

This clonotype was seen ten or more times. The chain is built from TRBV7-2 and TRBJ1-1; D is possibly TRBD1 (6 bases). V was shortened by 4 bases and J by 10 bases, with 19 bases between the two germline ends. Germline V gene lookup returns CDR1 SGHTA and CDR2 FQGNSA. This CDR3 comprises 14 residues. The CDR3 region is CASSSSGVARGAFF. CDR3 bases: TGTGCCAGCAGCTCATCAGGGGTAGCCCGGGGAGCTTTCTTT.

At least ten counts were recorded for this clonotype. V is TRBV29-1 and J is TRBJ2-3, with a possible D match to TRBD2 (6 bases). Trimming pared 7 bases from V and 1 base from J, leaving 12 bases between. Germline lookup yields CDR1 SQVTM and CDR2 ANQGSEA. The CDR3 length is 13 residues. CDR3 protein: CSANSGGTDTQYF. The DNA of the CDR3 is TGCAGCGCCAATAGCGGAGGCACAGATACGCAGTATTTT.

V and J are TRBV7-9 and TRBJ2-4; 7 bases are a match to TRBD2. Germline trimming cut 5 bases from V and 6 bases from J; bases unmatched to any gene: 7. The CDR3 is 14 amino acids. The germline CDR1 and CDR2 sequences are SEHNR and FQNEAQ (reference sequence). CDR3: CASSPRTSRNIQYF. DNA of the CDR3: TGTGCCAGCAGCCCGCGGACTAGTCGAAACATTCAGTACTTC.

This clonotype was recorded many times. V gene TRBV5-1 combines with J gene TRBJ2-1; D is possibly TRBD1 (6 bases). The germline V and J ends were trimmed by 4 bases and 0 bases, with 11 bases remaining between them. The length of the CDR3 is 15 residues. CDR1 is SGHRS and CDR2 is YFSETQ in the germline V gene. The CDR3 loop is CASSPEGGSYNEQFF. DNA of the CDR3: TGCGCCAGCAGCCCTGAAGGGGGCTCCTACAATGAGCAGTTCTTC.

This clonotype was seen only a few times. The junction and the germline gene differ at one end; a read error may be behind it. The rearrangement links TRBV2 to TRBJ2-5; the D gene is possibly TRBD2 (6 bases). The CDR3 sequence is 15 residues long. Germline V lookup: CDR1 SNHLY, CDR2 FYNNEI. The CDR3 loop is CASSEGRTTQGTQYF. In DNA, the CDR3 is TGTGCCAGCAGTGAAGGGAGGACTACCCAAGGGACCCAGTACTTC.